This T cell receptor (beta chain) was documented in a study of STAT3 mutations in large granular lymphocyte leukemia. Study conclusions and caveats: At least one immunodominant TCR beta clonotype appeared in every T-cell large granular lymphocyte leukemia patient.

This CDR3 has 14 amino acids. V was clipped by 1 base and J by 2 bases, with 8 bases between them. The germline CDR1 and CDR2 sequences are LGHNA and YNFKEQ. The table came from immunoSEQ multiplex PCR; TCRdb's copy has only in-frame clones and leaves some out. The profile shows over 8,000 clones, roughly 91% of them singletons. Of note for this clone: Its antigen is unidentified.

The sequenced material came from peripheral blood mononuclear cells. The chain is built from TRBV4-2 and TRBJ2-5; D gene uncertain. The sequence derives from a man of 80 years or more with T-cell large granular lymphocyte leukemia. Some clones in this sample may be carry-over from other donors' samples. The CDR3 region has the DNA TGTGCCAGCAGCCAAGTCCTCCTACAAGAGACCCAGTACTTC. This encodes CASSQVLLQETQYF.